The TCR beta chain described here comes from a study of identical twins. Findings and caveats of the study: Models predicted less out-of-frame TCR alpha sharing in monozygotic twins than was found.

Concerning this clonotype itself: Its target is not known.

cDNA carried unique molecular identifiers, and a universal primer site was added by template switching. Each CDR3 protein is one row after TCRdb ran MiXCR on the 5' RACE reads. In the table there are hundreds of thousands of distinct CDR3 sequences, around 8.6% of which are singletons. The same data also went into a second study, on yellow fever vaccine responses in identical twins. Turning to that study: Each twin's T cell response to the vaccine was reported to look partly convergent and partly personalized.

What was sequenced was PBMCs. The source is a woman between 18 and 30 years old in good health.

The CDR3 here is CASSLIATETQYF. The CDR3, as DNA: TGTGCCAGCAGCTTAATAGCTACGGAGACCCAGTACTTC. J is TRBJ2-5 and V is TRBV7-6; no reliable D call. The V gene's germline CDR1 is SGHVS and CDR2 FNYEAQ. V lost 2 bases and J 5 bases, leaving 9 bases between the germline ends. This CDR3 has 13 residues.